The 12 T cell receptor beta chains listed next were all sequenced from one sample in a study of blood T cells in healthy people across ages. Primers used in a second PCR of roughly 6 to 11 cycles were a sample-barcoded 5' primer and a J-beta primer mix. TCRdb recomputed calls from the 5' RACE reads with MiXCR, one row per CDR3 protein. The sample gives roughly 1,800,000 distinct CDR3 sequences, 49% of which show up once; 2.1% is in the top ten. The specimen was blood. The receptors stem from a woman in her thirties or forties in good health.

The chain has TRBV4-1 and TRBJ1-2, with 7 bases identical to TRBD1. With 0 bases clipped from V and 4 bases from J, the junction kept 8 bases outside the gene matches. The CDR3 spans 16 residues. Germline CDR1 is MGHRA and CDR2 is YSYEKL. This CDR3 reads CASSQDRQGLVYGYTF. DNA of the CDR3: TGCGCCAGCAGCCAAGATAGACAGGGACTCGTCTATGGCTACACCTTC.

The chain employs TRBV12-3 or TRBV12-4 and TRBJ2-3; 9 positions agree with TRBD2. The V and J ends lost 5 bases and 7 bases, in that order; junction bases with no gene match: 7. The CDR3 loop spans 14 amino acids. CDR3 residues: CASSPGTSTYTQYF. Written as DNA, the CDR3 is TGTGCCAGCAGTCCCGGGACTAGCACCTATACGCAGTATTTT.

The V gene is TRBV5-1, the J gene TRBJ1-4; the match to TRBD1 covers 7 bases. The length of the CDR3 is 15 residues. V lost 4 bases and J lost 3; bases outside the gene matches: 6. The germline V gene encodes CDR1 SGHRS and CDR2 YFSETQ. The CDR3 DNA reads as TGCGCCAGCAGCGGGCAGGGGGTAGCTAATGAAAAACTGTTTTTT. This sequence encodes CASSGQGVANEKLFF.

Worth noting for this clonotype: Germline and junction disagree at one end, which may indicate a read error. This chain joins TRBV27 and TRBJ2-1; maybe TRBD2 (5 bases). Germline lookup yields CDR1 MNHEY and CDR2 SMNVEV (reference sequence). The CDR3 contains 16 residues. DNA for the CDR3: TGTGCCGGCAGCCCCCTTAGCGTGGCTTCCTACAATGAGCAGTTCTTC. Its protein product is CAGSPLSVASYNEQFF.

The DNA for the CDR3 is TGTGCCAGCAGCTTAACCCCCATGCTACAAGAGACCCAGTACTTC. Translated, it gives CASSLTPMLQETQYF. The gene calls are TRBV7-2 and TRBJ2-5, with D uncertain. The V gene lost 2 bases and the J gene lost 2 bases, with 12 bases spanning the gap. CDR3 size: 15 residues. Germline-derived CDR1 and CDR2 are SGHTA and FQGNSA.

The chain carries TRBV29-1 and TRBJ2-1; 9 positions agree with TRBD2. The CDR3 is made up of 15 amino acids. Germline V gene sequence: CDR1 SQVTM, CDR2 ANQGSEA. Unmatched junction bases numbered 9, after V lost 3 bases and J lost 6 bases. The DNA of the CDR3 is TGCAGCGTTGAGCCCTCGCGCGGGGGGGCCAATGAGCAGTTCTTC. Translated, it gives CSVEPSRGGANEQFF.

This clonotype was seen more than once but under ten times. The J gene is TRBJ1-2, the V gene TRBV4-3; 11 positions agree with TRBD1. Germline-derived CDR1 and CDR2 are LGHNA and YSLEER. Trimming cost V 0 bases and J 4 bases; bases outside gene matches: 1. This CDR3 region has 15 residues. For the CDR3, the DNA is TGCGCCAGCAGCCAAGAAGGGACAGGGGGCTATGGCTACACCTTC. This translates into CASSQEGTGGYGYTF.

The rearrangement joins TRBV4-3 to TRBJ2-3; 7 nucleotides line up with TRBD2. V lost 0 bases and J lost 4; bases outside the gene matches: 1. This CDR3 has 14 residues. The germline gives CDR1 LGHNA, CDR2 YSLEER. CDR3 sequence: CASSQDLAADTQYF. The CDR3 DNA sequence: TGCGCCAGCAGCCAAGATCTAGCGGCAGATACGCAGTATTTT.

This clonotype appeared a few times. Sequence at one end of the junction differs from germline and may be a read error. This sequence joins TRBV12-3 or TRBV12-4 and TRBJ1-2; 8 bases are shared with TRBD1. This CDR3 is 12 amino acids long. For the CDR3, the DNA is TGCGCCAGCAGCCGAGACAGGGGCGGCTACACCTTC. This gives the protein CASSRDRGGYTF.

For this clonotype: A junction boundary mismatches the germline segment, possibly from a read error. This rearrangement joins TRBV5-6 to TRBJ2-7, with a possible D match to TRBD1 (6 bases). The J call may be wrong; the DNA end is better matched by TRBJ2-5. The CDR3 runs 15 residues. Germline values: CDR1 SGHDT, CDR2 YYEEEE. The CDR3 DNA follows: TGTGCCAGCACCTTGGGTACAGGGTGGTTGGAGACCCAGTACTTC. Encoded protein: CASTLGTGWLETQYF.

The chain joins TRBV28 to TRBJ2-7; D remains ambiguous. With 2 bases removed from V and 0 bases from J, the gap between germline ends came to 8 bases. The CDR3 sequence is 14 residues long. Germline CDR1 reads MDHEN; CDR2 reads SYDVKM. CDR3: CASSLPRSSYEQYF. DNA for the CDR3: TGTGCCAGCAGTTTACCGAGAAGCTCCTACGAGCAGTACTTC.

There are a few counts of this clonotype. The chain combines TRBV5-1 with TRBJ2-3; 7 positions agree with TRBD2. CDR3 length equals 16 residues. Losses at the gene ends were 0 bases for V and 1 base for J; bases not matched to a gene: 5. From germline, CDR1 is SGHRS and CDR2 YFSETQ. This chain's CDR3 is CASSLGLLAGTDTQYF. CDR3 nucleotide sequence: TGCGCCAGCAGCTTGGGACTTCTAGCGGGCACAGATACGCAGTATTTT.